The present TCR beta chain was sequenced within a study of cytomegalovirus exposure and HLA in healthy donors. At the level of the study: Unique TCRs numbering around 80 million, obtained from HLA-typed donors, made up an early data release. Study results and limitations: Per a prior analysis, the majority of TCR beta V segments were productive roughly 90% or roughly 30% of the time. TCR beta chains associated with HLA were, in a later analysis, more clonally expanded than equally common others.

The PCR made use of 60 Vbeta and 13 Jbeta primers. Produced via immunoSEQ multiplex PCR; TCRdb's table is partial and in-frame only. The sample contains 150,000 to 200,000 clones, approximately 72% of which appear only once. Each of the donors was a healthy bone marrow donor. Germline CDR1 is SEHNR and CDR2 is FQNEAQ (reference sequence). After removal of 5 bases from V and 10 bases from J, the junction contained 10 bases not matched to a gene. CDR3 length equals 16 residues. In this sample, this clone turned up a few times. Its cognate antigen is unknown. The chain employs TRBV7-9 and TRBJ2-1; TRBD2 matches at 14 bases. This sequence was found in a man aged 40-49 years in good health and CMV-seropositive. Sequenced: PBMCs. CDR3 DNA sequence: TGTGCCAGCAGCGTCCTGACTAGCGGGGGGGCCGGAGAGCAGTTCTTC. It encodes CASSVLTSGGAGEQFF. The full variable domain, rest sourced from reference TRBV7-9 and TRBJ2-1, is DTGVSQNPRHKITKRGQNVTFRCDPISEHNRLYWYRQTLGQGPEFLTYFQNEAQLEKSRLLSDRFSAERPKGSFSTLEIQRTEQGDSAMYLCASSVLTSGGAGEQFFGPGTRLTVL.